This is a list of T cell receptor beta chains from one sample in a study of T cell changes during pregnancy in multiple sclerosis. Only in-frame clones appear in the TCRdb table, and some are missing; sequencing was by immunoSEQ multiplex PCR. The table records roughly 47,000 clones, roughly 92% of them present only once. The sample here was CD8+ T cells from peripheral blood mononuclear cells, taken before pregnancy. These TCRs come from a female donor with multiple sclerosis, enrolled in a pregnancy study. Each CDR3 is given with its conserved first and last residue. A D gene is named only where the DNA matches it firmly. Size is stated for part of the rows, as once, few or many counts, or as a class when the clone is expanded.

V,D,size,J,DNA,CDR3
TRBV27,TRBD1,once,TRBJ2-1,TGTGCCAGCAGTTTATCCCGGTTACAGGGGTCCTCCTACAATGAGCAGTTCTTC,CASSLSRLQGSSYNEQFF
TRBV9,NA,NA,TRBJ2-7,TGTGCCAGCAGCGTAGGAGGGGACATTTCTGCCTACGAGCAGTACTTC,CASSVGGDISAYEQYF
TRBV4-1,TRBD1,NA,TRBJ1-1,TGCGCCAGCAGCCAAGTCAACGACAGGGAGACTGAAGCTTTCTTT,CASSQVNDRETEAFF
TRBV4-1,NA,NA,TRBJ2-7,TGCGCCAGCAGCCAAGATGTACGGGAACCCTACGAGCAGTACTTC,CASSQDVREPYEQYF
TRBV27,TRBD2,NA,TRBJ2-1,TGTGCCAGCAGCCAGGGACTAGCGGGAGACAATGAGCAGTTCTTC,CASSQGLAGDNEQFF
TRBV27,TRBD1,NA,TRBJ1-2,TGTGCCAGCAGTTTAAATAGAGGGGACAGCCGACATGGCTACACCTTC,CASSLNRGDSRHGYTF
TRBV7-6,NA,NA,TRBJ1-1,TGTGCCAGCAGCTTAGTTGGGGGCGACACTGAAGCTTTCTTT,CASSLVGGDTEAFF
TRBV9,TRBD2,NA,TRBJ2-1,TGTGCCAGCAGCTCAAAACTAGCGGGAGTTGGCAATGAGCAGTTCTTC,CASSSKLAGVGNEQFF
TRBV4-3,NA,NA,TRBJ1-4,TGCGCCAGCAGCCAAGTTAACCAGAATGAAAAACTGTTTTTT,CASSQVNQNEKLFF
TRBV30,TRBD2,NA,TRBJ2-2,TGTGCCTGGGGACTCACTAGCGGGAGGGCCGGGGAGCTGTTTTTT,CAWGLTSGRAGELFF
TRBV30,NA,NA,TRBJ1-3,TGTGCCTGGATTGGGTCGGCGGTCTTCAGGGTCAACACCATATATTTT,CAWIGSAVFRVNTIYF
TRBV11-3,TRBD2,NA,TRBJ2-1,TGTGCCAGCAGCTCACGACTAGCCGCCTACAATGAGCAGTTCTTC,CASSSRLAAYNEQFF
TRBV13,TRBD1,NA,TRBJ2-7,TGTGCCAGCGCGGCAGGGGGATCCTACGAGCAGTACTTC,CASAAGGSYEQYF
TRBV5-6,TRBD2,NA,TRBJ2-7,TGTGCCAGCAGCTTGTTCCGTTGGCGGGAGTACGAGCAGTACTTC,CASSLFRWREYEQYF
TRBV7-9,NA,NA,TRBJ2-7,TGTGCCAGCAGCCCAGGCGGGTTCGACGAGCAGTACTTC,CASSPGGFDEQYF
TRBV7-9,NA,NA,TRBJ2-7,TGTGCCAGCAGCCCCCTCGCCTACGAGCAGTACTTC,CASSPLAYEQYF
TRBV14,NA,NA,TRBJ2-1,TGTGCCAGCAGCCAGAGGAGGGGAGATGAGCAGTTCTTC,CASSQRRGDEQFF
TRBV4-3,TRBD2,NA,TRBJ2-1,TGCGCCAGCAGCCGGGGACTAGCGGAGTACAATGAGCAGTTCTTC,CASSRGLAEYNEQFF
TRBV7-9,TRBD2,NA,TRBJ2-5,TGTGCCAGCAGCTTAGGAGGCGGGGGGTACCAAGAGACCCAGTACTTC,CASSLGGGGYQETQYF
TRBV7-6,NA,NA,TRBJ1-2,TGTGCCAGCAGCTTAGCGTGGGGAGATGCTAACTATGGCTACACCTTC,CASSLAWGDANYGYTF
TRBV30,NA,NA,TRBJ1-5,TGTGCCTGGAACGACCAGGGACTGGCAGAACAGCCCCAGCATTTT,CAWNDQGLAEQPQHF
TRBV2,NA,NA,TRBJ2-1,TGTGCCAGCAGTGATGCAGGGTCCTACAATGAGCAGTTCTTC,CASSDAGSYNEQFF